The clone carrying this TCR beta chain was observed a handful of times. What it binds is not known. 13 Jbeta primers and 60 Vbeta primers were used for the PCR. Profiled with immunoSEQ multiplex PCR; TCRdb holds only in-frame clones, not every one. The sample contains over 90,000 clones, around 65% of which appear only once. This record belongs to a study of cytomegalovirus exposure and HLA in healthy donors. Study-level results: TRBV6-2, TRBV6-3 and some other V segments were excluded as indistinguishable. The study listed under 200 cytomegalovirus-associated TCR beta chains.

Germline CDR1 is MNHNY and CDR2 is SVGAGI (reference sequence). The V segment lost 10 bases and the J segment 4 bases; nucleotides outside the gene matches: 9. The CDR3 has 13 amino acids. The sequencing sample was made of PBMCs. The TCR originated in a woman aged 45-65 years in good health and CMV-seronegative. The V call is TRBV6-6, the J call TRBJ1-2, with 7 bases fitting TRBD1. The CDR3: CATYYRGAYGYTF. The DNA for the CDR3 is TGTGCCACCTATTACAGGGGAGCCTATGGCTACACCTTC.